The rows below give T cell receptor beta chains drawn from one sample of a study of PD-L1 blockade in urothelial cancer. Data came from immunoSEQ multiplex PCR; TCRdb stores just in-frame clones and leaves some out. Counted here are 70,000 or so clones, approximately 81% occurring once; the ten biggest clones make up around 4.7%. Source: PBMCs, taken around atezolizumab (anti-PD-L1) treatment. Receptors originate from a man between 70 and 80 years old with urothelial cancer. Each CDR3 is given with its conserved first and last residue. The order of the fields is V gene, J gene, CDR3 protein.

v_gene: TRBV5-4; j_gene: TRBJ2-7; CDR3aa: CASSLVSGEQYF
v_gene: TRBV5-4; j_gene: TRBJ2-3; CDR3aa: CASSLPGRGTDTQYF
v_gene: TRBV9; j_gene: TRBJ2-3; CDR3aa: CASSVAAATDTQYF
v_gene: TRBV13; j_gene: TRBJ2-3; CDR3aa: CASSFPTTGTSGSTDTQYF
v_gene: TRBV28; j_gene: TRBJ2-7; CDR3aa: CASSFGRGSPSYEQYF
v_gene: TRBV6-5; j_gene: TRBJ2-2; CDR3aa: CASSYRGTGQTGELFF
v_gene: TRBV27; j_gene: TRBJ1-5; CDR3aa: CASSLSRAGNQPQHF
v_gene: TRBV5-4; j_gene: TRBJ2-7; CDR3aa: CASSDGTSVNSYEQYF
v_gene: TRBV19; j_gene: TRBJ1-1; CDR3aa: CASSRQGMGTEAFF
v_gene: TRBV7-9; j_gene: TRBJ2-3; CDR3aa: CASSLGDRGLSDTQYF
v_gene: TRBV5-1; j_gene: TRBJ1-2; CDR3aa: CASSQGTGGNGYTF
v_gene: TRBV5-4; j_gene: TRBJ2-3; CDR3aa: CASSLIGAGSSTDTQYF
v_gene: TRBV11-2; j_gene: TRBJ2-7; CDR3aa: CASSPPGLAGGYEQYF
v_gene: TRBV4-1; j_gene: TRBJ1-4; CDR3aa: CASSQGQGNEKLFF
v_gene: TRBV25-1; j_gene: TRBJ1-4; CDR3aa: CASSESGVLRGKLFF
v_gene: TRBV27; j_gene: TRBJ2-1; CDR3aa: CASSLLTLAGTWEQFF
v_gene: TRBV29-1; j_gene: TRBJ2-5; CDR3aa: CSVVLAGAQTQYF
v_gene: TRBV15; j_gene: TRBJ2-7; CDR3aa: CATGRAGGPLEQYF
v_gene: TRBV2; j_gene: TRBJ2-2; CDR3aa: CASSEGGLAGAGELFF
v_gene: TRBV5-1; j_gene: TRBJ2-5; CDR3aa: CASSWRTGFFSETQYF
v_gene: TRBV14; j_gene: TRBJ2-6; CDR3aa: CASSQGLAGGPGANVLTF
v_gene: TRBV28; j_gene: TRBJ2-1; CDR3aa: CASIRREGLYNEQFF
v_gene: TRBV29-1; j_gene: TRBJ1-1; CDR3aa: CSAKDRNTEAFF
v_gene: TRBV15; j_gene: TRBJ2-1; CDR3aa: CATSRANGGKQFF
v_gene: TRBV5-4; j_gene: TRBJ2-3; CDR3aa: CASSLRVTGVSDTQYF
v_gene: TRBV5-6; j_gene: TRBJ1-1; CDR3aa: CASSLVRGLEAFF
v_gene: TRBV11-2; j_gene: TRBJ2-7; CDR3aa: CASSSQGYEQYF
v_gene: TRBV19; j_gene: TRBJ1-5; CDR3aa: CASTDRGPQPQHF
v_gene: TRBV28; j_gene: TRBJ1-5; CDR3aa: CVTGQPRAPQHF
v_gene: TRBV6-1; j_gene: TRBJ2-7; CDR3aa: CASSEALAEPSYEQYF
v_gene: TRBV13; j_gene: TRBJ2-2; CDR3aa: CASMLMSRAGAGELFF